The 21 T cell receptor beta chains below come from one sample, sequenced in a study of OX40 agonist ivuxolimab in advanced cancers. The data were produced by immunoSEQ multiplex PCR, yet TCRdb's version contains in-frame clones alone and is incomplete. There are roughly 50,000 clones in the sample; 85% to 90% occur only once, and 10% lies in the top ten. Sample: CD4+ or CD8+ T cells sorted from blood, taken in a trial of the OX40 agonist ivuxolimab. The receptors here all came from an adult with an advanced solid tumor such as melanoma, head and neck, liver or kidney cancer.

The chain employs TRBV9 and TRBJ2-2; D is unresolved. The CDR3 loop spans 15 amino acids. Trimming removed 0 bases at V and 6 bases at J, with 12 bases between. Germline V lookup: CDR1 SGDLS, CDR2 YYNGEE. The CDR3 DNA reads TGTGCCAGCAGCGTAGCTACGGGCGTAGCCGGGGAGCTGTTTTTT. Protein product: CASSVATGVAGELFF.

The J gene is TRBJ1-2, the V gene TRBV30; D possibly corresponds to TRBD1 (6 bases). The CDR3 runs 11 residues. Between the trimmed V and J ends, which lost 1 base and 6 bases, there was a span of 6 bases. Germline assignment: CDR1 GTSNPN and CDR2 SVGIG (reference sequence). CDR3 sequence (DNA): TGTGCCTGGAGTGAGGGGGATGGCTACACCTTC. Amino acids: CAWSEGDGYTF.

This clone was observed once. J is TRBJ1-5 and V is TRBV6-4, with D possibly being TRBD1 (5 bases). CDR1 and CDR2 from the germline V gene are MRHNA and SNTAGT. The ends were cut back, 4 bases at V and 0 bases at J, with 19 bases in the middle. This CDR3 is built from 18 residues. CDR3 protein: CASSGHPQVFSSNQPQHF. In nucleotides, the CDR3 is TGTGCCAGCAGTGGCCATCCACAGGTCTTCTCTAGCAATCAGCCCCAGCATTTT.

The chain joins TRBV9 to TRBJ2-5; D might be TRBD2 (5 bases). V gave up 2 bases and J gave up 1 base, with 9 bases separating them. The germline gives CDR1 SGDLS, CDR2 YYNGEE. The CDR3 spans 14 residues. CDR3 sequence (DNA): TGTGCCAGCAGCGTTGGGGAGACCCAAGAGACCCAGTACTTC. Residues: CASSVGETQETQYF.

In its sample, this clone was seen once. The V call is TRBV19, the J call TRBJ2-7; TRBD2 matches 8 bases. V lost 4 bases, J lost 7 bases, and 6 bases stayed unmatched. Germline assignment: CDR1 LNHDA and CDR2 SQIVND (reference sequence). This CDR3 has 13 amino acids. CDR3 region: CASSSGLAGEQYF. The CDR3, as DNA: TGTGCCAGTAGTAGCGGTCTAGCGGGTGAGCAGTACTTC.

CDR3 nucleotides: TGCAGCGTTTCAGAGTACGAGCTGGACTACACCTTC. Its protein product is CSVSEYELDYTF. This chain connects TRBV29-1 to TRBJ1-2; no firm D call. The CDR3 is 12 amino acids. V shed 5 bases and J shed 10 bases, with 17 bases lying between them. The germline V gene has CDR1 SQVTM and CDR2 ANQGSEA.

In this sample, this clone turned up once. The chain has TRBV4-2 and TRBJ2-7; D not resolved. The V and J ends lost 0 bases and 3 bases respectively, with 6 bases between them. Germline V lookup: CDR1 LGHNA, CDR2 YNFKEQ. The CDR3 runs to 13 residues. Written as DNA, the CDR3 is TGTGCCAGCAGCCAAGAGCGACGCTACGAGCAGTACTTC. Translation gives CASSQERRYEQYF.

V gene TRBV9 combines with J gene TRBJ1-1; 9 bases agree with TRBD1. This CDR3 is built from 14 residues. Germline CDR1 reads SGDLS; CDR2 reads YYNGEE. V was clipped by 4 bases and J by 5 bases; unmatched bases: 6. The CDR3: CASSLGQGGTEAFF. The CDR3 DNA sequence: TGTGCCAGCAGCTTGGGACAGGGCGGGACTGAAGCTTTCTTT.

The chain combines TRBV5-1 with TRBJ2-7, with TRBD2 matching over 8 bases. The CDR3 spans 15 residues. Germline V lookup: CDR1 SGHRS, CDR2 YFSETQ. The V segment lost 4 bases and the J segment 1 base; nucleotides outside the gene matches: 7. The CDR3 loop is CASSPSGSPSYEQYF. The CDR3 DNA reads TGCGCCAGCAGCCCCAGCGGGAGTCCTTCCTACGAGCAGTACTTC.

V usage is TRBV4-3 and J usage is TRBJ2-3, with D uncertain. The V gene's germline CDR1 is LGHNA and CDR2 YSLEER. CDR3 size: 15 residues. The germline V and J ends were trimmed by 2 bases and 3 bases, with 12 bases remaining between them. The CDR3 DNA reads as TGCGCCAGCAGCCAAAGGGCGACCCAAACAGATACGCAGTATTTT. Encoded protein: CASSQRATQTDTQYF.

This chain joins TRBV5-8 and TRBJ2-7; 10 bases are a match to TRBD1. CDR3 length equals 16 residues. Germline values: CDR1 SGHTS, CDR2 YDEGEE. Unmatched junction bases numbered 9, after V lost 3 bases and J lost 3 bases. CDR3 in amino acids: CASSWGQGKSDYEQYF. The CDR3 DNA reads as TGTGCCAGCAGCTGGGGACAGGGGAAGTCGGACTACGAGCAGTACTTC.

This clone was observed a handful of times. The gene calls are TRBV27 and TRBJ2-7; 8 nucleotides line up with TRBD1. Germline V gives CDR1 MNHEY, CDR2 SMNVEV (reference sequence). The CDR3 sequence is 15 residues long. Trimming at V came to 1 base and at J to 5 bases, leaving 7 bases not matched to a gene. The CDR3 bases are TGTGCCAGCAGTTTATTCGGGACAGGTCCCCACGAGCAGTACTTC. Amino acids: CASSLFGTGPHEQYF.

The CDR3 loop reads CASSDTGGTEAFF. The CDR3 bases are TGTGCCAGCAGCGATACAGGGGGCACTGAAGCTTTCTTT. The chain links TRBV9 to TRBJ1-1; 8 bases are shared with TRBD1. Germline V gene data show CDR1 as SGDLS and CDR2 as YYNGEE. The trim removed 3 bases at V and 4 bases at J, leaving 2 bases unmatched. The CDR3 sequence is 13 residues long.

The chain joins TRBV9 to TRBJ1-1; D unclear. This CDR3 has 14 amino acids. V was trimmed by 4 bases and J by 6 bases, leaving 16 bases between them. Looked up from germline, CDR1 is SGDLS and CDR2 is YYNGEE. The CDR3 DNA reads TGTGCCAGCAGCAACGGTGGTGGACCCCCTGAAGCTTTCTTT. It specifies CASSNGGGPPEAFF.

This clone was detected only a few times. This sequence joins TRBV21-1 and TRBJ2-7; the table names TRBD2, a call not compared with the DNA. TRBV21-1 is a recognized pseudogene. This CDR3 comprises 11 residues. The CDR3 protein is CASSSEAEQYF. CDR3 in DNA: TGTGCCAGCAGCTCTGAAGCCGAGCAGTACTTC.

This chain connects TRBV6-5 to TRBJ2-7; TRBD1 agrees at 9 bases. J was trimmed by 4 bases and V by 5 bases; bases with no gene match: 6. The germline V gene has CDR1 MNHEY and CDR2 SVGAGI. The CDR3 runs to 14 residues. This CDR3 reads CASSPGTGRYEQYF. The CDR3 bases are TGTGCCAGCAGTCCCGGGACAGGGAGGTACGAGCAGTACTTC.

This clone was recorded a few times. This chain links TRBV9 with TRBJ1-1; a possible D gene is TRBD1 (5 bases). Germline V gene lookup returns CDR1 SGDLS and CDR2 YYNGEE. The CDR3 has 14 residues. Trimming took off 0 bases at V and 1 base at J, with 7 bases between the two ends. CDR3 in DNA: TGTGCCAGCAGCGTAGGGGGGGAGAACACTGAAGCTTTCTTT. Protein product: CASSVGGENTEAFF.

The V gene is TRBV14, the J gene TRBJ2-7; 8 bases are a match to TRBD1. The J segment lost 3 bases and the V segment lost 5 bases, leaving 12 bases of the junction unmatched. The CDR3 consists of 16 residues. From germline, CDR1 is SGHDN and CDR2 FVKESK. The CDR3 loop is CASSADPYRGFYEQYF. CDR3 in DNA: TGTGCCAGCAGCGCAGACCCTTACAGGGGGTTCTACGAGCAGTACTTC.

The chain couples TRBV6-5 to TRBJ1-2, with no clear D. The V gene lost 0 bases and the J gene lost 5 bases, with 13 bases spanning the gap. Germline CDR1 and CDR2: MNHEY and SVGAGI. The CDR3 length is 15 residues. CDR3 coding DNA: TGTGCCAGCAGTTACTCGAGAGCGATAGGATATGGCTACACCTTC. This codes for CASSYSRAIGYGYTF.

The J gene is TRBJ2-3, the V gene TRBV5-8; 7 nucleotides agree with TRBD2. Germline lookup yields CDR1 SGHTS and CDR2 YDEGEE. CDR3 length: 15 residues. V lost 4 bases, J lost 6 bases, and 11 bases stayed unmatched. CDR3 in DNA: TGTGCCAGCAGCCCTAGGTGGGAGGGCCCCGATACGCAGTATTTT. This sequence encodes CASSPRWEGPDTQYF.

The chain joins TRBV6-5 to TRBJ2-7; TRBD1 matches 7 bases. The CDR3 has 12 residues. Germline CDR1 and CDR2: MNHEY and SVGAGI. The J segment lost 3 bases and the V segment lost 6 bases, leaving 2 bases of the junction unmatched. DNA for the CDR3: TGTGCCAGCAGGGACAGGCACTACGAGCAGTACTTC. It translates to CASRDRHYEQYF.